The present TCR beta chain was sequenced within a study of T cell responses to AZD1222 COVID-19 vaccine. Looking at the study overall: Second-dose timings of about 4 or about 12 weeks were pooled.

This table comes from immunoSEQ multiplex PCR, and its TCRdb copy is limited to in-frame clones, with some not included. The sample lists more than 100,000 clones, over 75% seen once, with about 3% in the top ten. Comments on this clone: No antigen is known for it.

V shed 3 bases and J 2 bases; nucleotides not matched to a gene: 14. Germline V gene sequence: CDR1 ENHRY, CDR2 SYGVKD. This CDR3 has 18 residues. General study findings and limits: As reported, nearly half of all spike-specific TCRs target variant regions that are unmutated. The donors showed a predominance of white British ancestry and of females, with possible underestimation of clonal diversity.

This receptor was taken from an adult in good health. The chain has TRBV10-3 and TRBJ1-2; TRBD1 aligns across 8 bases. Sequencing was performed on peripheral blood, taken on day 0 of AZD1222 vaccination. The CDR3 loop is CAISDPRQGATTNYGYTF. DNA of the CDR3: TGTGCCATCAGTGACCCCCGCCAGGGGGCAACAACGAACTATGGCTACACCTTC.